The 5 T cell receptor beta chains below all came from one sample that was sequenced in a study of identical twins. TCRdb recomputed calls from the 5' RACE reads with MiXCR, one row per CDR3 protein. Altogether around 200,000 distinct CDR3 sequences are present, around a tenth being singletons, with the ten largest covering approximately 5.1%. Sequenced sample: memory (CD45RO+) T cells sorted from blood. These receptors were collected from a woman aged 18-35 years in good health.

The sample holds many counts of this clonotype. The chain links TRBV28 to TRBJ2-1; D ambiguous. V was clipped by 5 bases and J by 7 bases, with 9 bases between them. The CDR3 totals 12 residues. Germline V lookup: CDR1 MDHEN, CDR2 SYDVKM. CDR3 DNA: TGTGCCAGCAGTCCCTCCCGAAATGAGCAGTTCTTC. Translation: CASSPSRNEQFF.

This clonotype appeared a few times. The chain is built from TRBV5-1 and TRBJ2-2; 8 nucleotides agree with TRBD2. The V segment lost 4 bases and the J segment 7 bases; nucleotides outside the gene matches: 9. The CDR3 sequence is 15 residues long. Germline-derived CDR1 and CDR2 are SGHRS and YFSETQ. CDR3: CASSLTGTRVGELFF. In DNA form, the CDR3 reads TGCGCCAGCAGCCTCACCGGGACTAGGGTCGGGGAGCTGTTTTTT. Together with reference TRBV5-1 and TRBJ2-2, the CDR3 gives the full variable domain: KAGVTQTPRYLIKTRGQQVTLSCSPISGHRSVSWYQQTPGQGLQFLFEYFSETQRNKGNFPGRFSGRQFSNSRSEMNVSTLELGDSALYLCASSLTGTRVGELFFGEGSRLTVL.

This clonotype came up a few times. This chain links TRBV12-3 or TRBV12-4 with TRBJ2-3, with 10 positions matching TRBD1. The CDR3 loop spans 18 amino acids. The trim removed 3 bases at V and 1 base at J, leaving 10 bases unmatched. The CDR3 reads CASSFYGTGDLGTDTQYF. CDR3 in DNA: TGTGCCAGCAGTTTTTATGGGACAGGGGATCTGGGCACAGATACGCAGTATTTT.

There are many counts of this clonotype. J is TRBJ1-1 and V is TRBV29-1; no clear D. V lost 4 bases, J lost 1 base, and 7 bases lay in between. CDR1 is SQVTM and CDR2 is ANQGSEA in the germline V gene. This CDR3 region has 12 residues. DNA for the CDR3: TGCAGCGTTGGCCAGAGGAACACTGAAGCTTTCTTT. Protein: CSVGQRNTEAFF.

The table lists this clonotype with a count of one. This chain uses TRBV9 with TRBJ2-3, with 8 bases fitting TRBD1. The CDR3 sequence is 16 residues long. V lost 0 bases and J lost 2; bases outside the gene matches: 5. Germline CDR1 and CDR2: SGDLS and YYNGEE. The CDR3 loop reads CASSVEGTGATDTQYF. In nucleotides, the CDR3 is TGTGCCAGCAGCGTAGAAGGGACAGGAGCCACAGATACGCAGTATTTT.